Listed here are 12 T cell receptor beta chains from one sample, sequenced in a study of shared clonotypes between healthy human individuals. Profiling relied on immunoSEQ multiplex PCR, and the TCRdb table lists in-frame clones only, not all of them. This sample has about a million clones, with about three quarters found just once. The sequenced sample was memory CD4+ T cells sorted from blood. Subset denoted: CD45RA-negative fraction. The source is a young man in good health.

The chain recombines TRBV6-6 with TRBJ1-6; D is undetermined. The germline CDR1 and CDR2 sequences are MNHNY and SVGAGI (reference sequence). The CDR3 is 14 amino acids. Trimming removed 7 bases at V and 8 bases at J, with 15 bases between. CDR3 in amino acids: CASIPLGVDSPLHF. CDR3 nucleotides: TGTGCCAGCATTCCCCTTGGGGTAGATTCACCCCTCCACTTT.

This rearrangement joins TRBV5-1 to TRBJ1-1; tentatively, D is TRBD1 (5 bases). The V end lost 4 bases, the J end lost 1 base, and 8 bases lay between the germline ends. Germline V gene sequence: CDR1 SGHRS, CDR2 YFSETQ. The CDR3 is 13 residues long. Here the CDR3 DNA reads TGCGCCAGCAGCGCAACAGGGAACACTGAAGCTTTCTTT. Protein product: CASSATGNTEAFF.

The count of this clone is one. This specimen includes other DNA sequences encoding the same CDR3. The CDR3 loop reads CASSQAGGTDTQYF. As DNA, the CDR3 is TGTGCCAGCAGCCAGGCGGGGGGCACAGATACGCAGTATTTT. The chain links TRBV9 to TRBJ2-3, with 7 bases that match TRBD2. Germline V lookup: CDR1 SGDLS, CDR2 YYNGEE. This CDR3 has 14 amino acids. Trimming removed 4 bases from V and 1 base from J; junction bases left unmatched: 3.

For the CDR3, the DNA is TGTGCCACCAGTCGAGAGGGGGCAGGGTCGAAGACCCAGTACTTC. Encoded protein: CATSREGAGSKTQYF. The chain employs TRBV15 and TRBJ2-5; 7 bases are shared with TRBD1. This CDR3 region has 15 residues. V shed 6 bases and J 6 bases; nucleotides not matched to a gene: 13. Germline V CDR1 and CDR2: LNHNV, YYDKDF (reference sequence).

The chain carries TRBV9 and TRBJ2-1; D gene unclear. V lost 2 bases to trimming and J lost 4 bases, with 13 bases between them. Germline CDR1 and CDR2: SGDLS and YYNGEE. The CDR3 is 15 residues long. CDR3 nucleotide sequence: TGTGCCAGCAGCGTGGGTGGATTGGGTTACAATGAGCAGTTCTTC. As protein: CASSVGGLGYNEQFF.

V gene TRBV7-2 combines with J gene TRBJ1-3; D call uncertain. Trimming took 4 bases from V and 5 from J, leaving 6 bases between them. The CDR3 runs 12 residues. CDR1 is SGHTA, CDR2 FQGNSA, per germline. CDR3 bases: TGTGCCAGCAGCTCTCCCAGAAACACCATATATTTT. Protein product: CASSSPRNTIYF.

The chain employs TRBV7-2 and TRBJ1-2, with TRBD1 identical over 7 bases. The V gene's germline CDR1 is SGHTA and CDR2 FQGNSA. This CDR3 spans 12 amino acids. V shed 5 bases and J 5 bases; nucleotides not matched to a gene: 2. The CDR3 DNA sequence: TGTGCCAGCAGCGAACAGGGGTATGGCTACACCTTC. Its protein product is CASSEQGYGYTF.

V usage is TRBV6-5 and J usage is TRBJ1-5; D gene uncertain. CDR3 length: 13 amino acids. With 8 bases removed from V and 7 bases from J, the gap between germline ends came to 15 bases. Germline assignment: CDR1 MNHEY and CDR2 SVGAGI. The DNA for the CDR3 is TGTGCCAGCCGGAGAAGGGAAGACCAGCCCCAGCATTTT. As protein: CASRRREDQPQHF.

This clone appeared once. This chain connects TRBV10-3 to TRBJ2-1, with 13 bases fitting TRBD2. Germline V lookup: CDR1 ENHRY, CDR2 SYGVKD. V gave up 7 bases and J gave up 2 bases; unmatched junction bases: 5. This CDR3 contains 16 residues. CDR3 protein: CAITSGLAGAYNEQFF. CDR3 DNA: TGTGCCATCACCAGCGGACTAGCGGGGGCCTACAATGAGCAGTTCTTC.

This clone was counted at least ten times. The V call is TRBV10-3, the J call TRBJ1-5, with a tentative D call TRBD1 (6 bases). The germline V gene encodes CDR1 ENHRY and CDR2 SYGVKD. This CDR3 is 15 amino acids long. Between the trimmed V and J ends, which lost 7 bases and 2 bases, there was a span of 15 bases. The CDR3 region has the DNA TGTGCCATCAAGGCGTCAGGGGTGGGCAATCAGCCCCAGCATTTT. This codes for CAIKASGVGNQPQHF.

This clone was seen once. The chain carries TRBV2 and TRBJ1-4, with TRBD1 identical over 8 bases. After removal of 8 bases from V and 6 bases from J, the junction contained 5 bases not matched to a gene. Germline V gene lookup returns CDR1 SNHLY and CDR2 FYNNEI. The CDR3 consists of 13 residues. The CDR3 DNA is TGTGCCAGCGGACAGGGTGGTTATGAAAAACTGTTTTTT. Translation gives CASGQGGYEKLFF.

Concerning this clone: This may arise from a read error, as a much more abundant clone is one base away. The genes are TRBV7-2 and TRBJ2-5; D is unclear. The CDR3 runs 13 residues. Trimming shortened V by 1 base and J by 4 bases, and 7 bases separated the two germline ends. Germline CDR1 reads SGHTA; CDR2 reads FQGNSA. The DNA of the CDR3 is TGTGCCAGCAGCTTAGGGCTCCCAGAGACCCAGTACTTC. This gives the protein CASSLGLPETQYF.